This entry features one T cell receptor (beta chain) sequence. The antigen this receptor binds is unknown. There are no base qualities to consult, and no much larger clone falls within one base. The library was made by PCR. Sequencing instrument: Illumina HiSeq 2500. TCR library preparation used molecular barcoding, with unique molecular identifiers applied to normalize quantification of the TCRbeta repertoire. TCRdb reanalyzed the raw reads on its own, using fastp at Q25 for trimming and MiXCR for clone calling, and kept in-frame beta chains. A single entry per CDR3 protein holds the most common genes and DNA from its merged rows. Present in this sample are 350,000 to 400,000 distinct CDR3 sequences, roughly 15% of which were seen just once. About 4% of the sample is held by the ten biggest clonotypes. The CDR3 has 13 amino acids, counting the end cysteine and phenylalanine. The only DNA kept is the CDR3, 39 bases in frame from the first base. The germline V gene yields MNHNS for CDR1 and SASEGT for CDR2. V is pared back by 5 bases and J by 5 bases, with 12 bases lying between the germline termini.

The data were taken from a study of T-cell reconstitution after alpha-beta-depleted transplantation in children listed by TCRdb under 2016. As for the study more broadly: Using TCR repertoire profiling, the study quantitatively followed how T-cell immune reconstitution unfolded in children after TCRalphabeta/CD19-depleted allogeneic hematopoietic cell transplantation.

The chain uses TRBV6-1 and TRBJ1-1, with TRBD1 tentatively as D gene (6 bases match). This receptor was identified in a human donor who donated a stem cell graft to a child with Fanconi anemia. The source material was PBMCs, sampled from the stem cell graft. Read as DNA, the sequence is TGTGCCAGCAGTACCCAGGGGCGGACTGAAGCTTTCTTT. Its translation reads: CASSTQGRTEAFF.